Reported below is one TCR beta chain. What it binds is unknown. CDR1 is LNHDA and CDR2 is SQIVND in the germline V gene (reference sequence). The CDR3 spans 14 residues. Trimming shortened V by 3 bases and J by 0 bases, and 8 bases separated the two germline ends. These data are taken from a study of OX40 agonist ivuxolimab in advanced cancers. About the study: Patients with hepatocellular carcinoma, melanoma, renal cell or head and neck cancer made up the dose-escalation patients.

Some clones are missing from TCRdb's copy, which holds only in-frame ones; the method was immunoSEQ multiplex PCR. The repertoire holds tens of thousands of clones, with about 88% as singletons. Notes on the study in general: Normalized T-cell clonal expansion was also low in a subset of nonresponders.

The gene calls are TRBV19 and TRBJ1-1, with no clear D. Sample: CD4+ or CD8+ T cells sorted from blood, taken in a trial of the OX40 agonist ivuxolimab. This sequence was found in an adult with an advanced solid tumor such as melanoma, head and neck, liver or kidney cancer. In DNA, the CDR3 is TGTGCCAGTAGTATTTTGGGATTGAACACTGAAGCTTTCTTT. It yields the protein CASSILGLNTEAFF.